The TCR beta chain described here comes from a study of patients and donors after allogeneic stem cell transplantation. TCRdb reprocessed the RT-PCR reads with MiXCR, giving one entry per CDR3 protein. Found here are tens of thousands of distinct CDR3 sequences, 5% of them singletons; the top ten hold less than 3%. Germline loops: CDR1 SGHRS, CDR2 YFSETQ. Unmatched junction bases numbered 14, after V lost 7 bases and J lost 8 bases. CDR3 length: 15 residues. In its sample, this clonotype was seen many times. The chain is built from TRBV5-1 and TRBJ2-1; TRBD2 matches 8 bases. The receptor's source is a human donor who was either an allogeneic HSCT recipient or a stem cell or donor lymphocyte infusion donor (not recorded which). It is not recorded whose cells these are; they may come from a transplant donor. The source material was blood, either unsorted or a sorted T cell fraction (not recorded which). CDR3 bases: TGCGCCAGCGCCCCCCAACCGGGAGGGCTCTATGAGCAGTTCTTC. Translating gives CASAPQPGGLYEQFF.